Below, 14 T cell receptor beta chains from the same sample are listed, as sequenced in a study of blood T cell repertoires in COVID-19 (dated by TCRdb to 2018 to 2020). Library preparation was by the immunoSEQ multiplex PCR assay. TCRdb mirrors the immuneACCESS table, restricted to in-frame sequences. Some clones are absent from its copies; in checked studies, under half trace to an unresolved V gene, and the reason for the others is unknown. Within this sample are approximately 250,000 clones, with about nine tenths of them counted one time only. The ten largest make up about 2.2% of the sample. Sequencing input: peripheral blood. Source of these receptors: a man aged 30 to 39 who had recovered from COVID-19.

The chain couples TRBV18 to TRBJ1-1, with D possibly TRBD1 on 6 matching bases. Trimming pared 3 bases from V and 1 base from J, leaving 18 bases between. Germline V lookup: CDR1 KGHSH, CDR2 LQKENI. The CDR3 sequence is 17 residues long. The CDR3 reads CASSPQGRGTGNTEAFF. For the CDR3, the DNA is TGTGCCAGCTCACCTCAAGGCAGGGGCACAGGGAACACTGAAGCTTTCTTT. The whole variable domain, remainder taken from reference TRBV18 and TRBJ1-1, is NAGVMQNPRHLVRRRGQEARLRCSPMKGHSHVYWYRQLPEEGLKFMVYLQKENIIDESGMPKERFSAEFPKEGPSILRIQQVVRGDSAAYFCASSPQGRGTGNTEAFFGQGTRLTVV.

This clone was detected a few times. V is TRBV5-1 and J is TRBJ2-3; D is possibly TRBD1 (5 bases). V was clipped by 4 bases and J by 1 base, with 13 bases between them. This CDR3 has 15 residues. Germline assignment: CDR1 SGHRS and CDR2 YFSETQ. Here the CDR3 reads CASSQQDGRTDTQYF. The CDR3, as DNA: TGCGCCAGCAGCCAACAGGACGGCCGCACAGATACGCAGTATTTT.

The V gene is TRBV19, the J gene TRBJ2-7; 7 bases fit TRBD2. The CDR3 covers 15 residues. Trimming removed 3 bases from V and 5 bases from J; junction bases left unmatched: 10. Germline V gene lookup returns CDR1 LNHDA and CDR2 SQIVND (reference sequence). The CDR3 DNA is TGTGCCAGTAGTATGGGGGGGACCCCTCCCCACGAGCAGTACTTC. Translation: CASSMGGTPPHEQYF.

This clone was seen only once. The rearrangement joins TRBV6-5 to TRBJ1-1; D is undetermined. Germline V gives CDR1 MNHEY, CDR2 SVGAGI. The CDR3 extends over 15 amino acids. The V and J ends lost 8 bases and 4 bases respectively, with 20 bases between them. CDR3 bases: TGTGCCAGCGCCCCAGCAAGCGGGTCGATCACTGAAGCTTTCTTT. This translates into CASAPASGSITEAFF.

The chain uses TRBV5-6 and TRBJ1-5; 7 nucleotides match TRBD1. This CDR3 is built from 15 residues. CDR1 is SGHDT and CDR2 is YYEEEE in the germline V gene. V shed 1 base and J 5 bases; nucleotides not matched to a gene: 6. In DNA form, the CDR3 reads TGTGCCAGCAGCTTGACAGGGGCAATGTATCAGCCCCAGCATTTT. Translating gives CASSLTGAMYQPQHF. Supplemented by reference TRBV5-6 and TRBJ1-5, the full variable domain reads DAGVTQSPTHLIKTRGQQVTLRCSPKSGHDTVSWYQQALGQGPQFIFQYYEEEERQRGNFPDRFSGHQFPNYSSELNVNALLLGDSALYLCASSLTGAMYQPQHFGDGTRLSIL.

This chain links TRBV11-2 with TRBJ2-1; TRBD1 matches 8 bases. Germline values: CDR1 SGHAT, CDR2 FQNNGV. This CDR3 comprises 15 residues. V trimming: 5 bases; J trimming: 9 bases; junction bases outside the gene matches: 12. CDR3 sequence reads: CASSVGTGSRTEQFF. The CDR3 DNA sequence: TGTGCCAGCAGCGTCGGGACAGGATCACGAACTGAGCAGTTCTTC. The entire variable domain, with the rest obtained from reference TRBV11-2 and TRBJ2-1, is as follows: EAGVAQSPRYKIIEKRQSVAFWCNPISGHATLYWYQQILGQGPKLLIQFQNNGVVDDSQLPKDRFSAERLKGVDSTLKIQPAKLEDSAVYLCASSVGTGSRTEQFFGPGTRLTVL.

The CDR3 region has the DNA TGCGCCAGCAGCCAGGTACAGGGGTTCTCCACAGATACGCAGTATTTT. Its translation: CASSQVQGFSTDTQYF. This sequence joins TRBV4-1 and TRBJ2-3; 7 positions agree with TRBD1. This CDR3 is 16 amino acids long. In germline, CDR1 is MGHRA, CDR2 YSYEKL. V was clipped by 3 bases and J by 2 bases; unmatched bases: 8.

This clone is a singleton in its sample. The chain carries TRBV7-9 and TRBJ1-1; possible D gene TRBD1, 5 bases. The V gene's germline CDR1 is SEHNR and CDR2 FQNEAQ (reference sequence). V lost 8 bases and J 5 bases, leaving 15 bases between the germline ends. The CDR3 is 13 amino acids. The CDR3 DNA reads TGTGCCAGCCTGGGAGGGGCGGGTACTGAAGCTTTCTTT. This sequence encodes CASLGGAGTEAFF.

The chain is built from TRBV28 and TRBJ2-1, with 8 bases matching TRBD1. The CDR3 length is 16 residues. The germline gives CDR1 MDHEN, CDR2 SYDVKM. The ends lost 5 bases at V and 3 bases at J; junction bases unmatched: 9. The CDR3 nucleotides are TGTGCCAGCAGTCCTCTAGGACAGGGAAACTACAATGAGCAGTTCTTC. Translating it yields CASSPLGQGNYNEQFF.

The chain couples TRBV27 to TRBJ2-7; TRBD2 agrees at 12 bases. The CDR3 runs 16 residues. Germline values: CDR1 MNHEY, CDR2 SMNVEV (reference sequence). Unmatched junction bases numbered 11, after V lost 8 bases and J lost 3 bases. Here the CDR3 reads CASRKAGLAGYYEQYF. The CDR3 bases are TGTGCCAGCCGGAAGGCCGGACTAGCGGGGTACTACGAGCAGTACTTC.

DNA for the CDR3: TGTGCCAGCCCTTTACCAAGGGGGAACTATGGCTACACCTTC. Translating it yields CASPLPRGNYGYTF. The genes are TRBV6-4 and TRBJ1-2; D is possibly TRBD1 (6 bases). Between the trimmed V and J ends, which lost 8 bases and 2 bases, there was a span of 15 bases. There are 14 residues in the CDR3. Germline V gene data show CDR1 as MRHNA and CDR2 as SNTAGT.

This clone was seen once. The chain couples TRBV6-2 or TRBV6-3 to TRBJ1-1; possible D gene TRBD1, 6 bases. The CDR3 runs to 16 residues. Looked up from germline, CDR1 is MNHEY and CDR2 is SVGEGT. Trimming left V 5 bases short and J 1 base short, with 17 bases between. The CDR3 here is CASSNPRGPRNTEAFF. As DNA, the CDR3 is TGTGCCAGCAGTAATCCCAGGGGACCCCGGAACACTGAAGCTTTCTTT.

The chain recombines TRBV12-3 or TRBV12-4 with TRBJ2-7; D remains ambiguous. The length of the CDR3 is 13 residues. Trimming took off 1 base at V and 5 bases at J, with 9 bases between the two ends. DNA of the CDR3: TGTGCCAGCAGTTTAGGGGTTGAGGACGAGCAGTACTTC. Translating it yields CASSLGVEDEQYF.

The chain carries TRBV24-1 and TRBJ2-3; 12 bases are shared with TRBD2. This CDR3 comprises 19 residues. Germline CDR1 is KGHDR and CDR2 is SFDVKD. With 5 bases clipped from V and 4 bases from J, the junction kept 15 bases outside the gene matches. The CDR3 DNA sequence: TGTGCCACCAGTGCCCTCAAAGGCCTAGCGGGGGGGCCTCCAGATACGCAGTATTTT. Residues: CATSALKGLAGGPPDTQYF.